In this sample, the clone carrying this TCR beta chain turned up many times. The CDR3 is 13 residues long. Trimming took 5 bases from V and 7 from J, leaving 12 bases between them. As to time point: patch test 3, about 24 weeks after DPC sensitization. Treatment described: therapeutic diphenylcyclopropenone sensitization with weekly scalp DPC. These data originate in a study of human T cells and chemical hapten exposure. Using its own MiXCR run on the RACE reads, TCRdb lists one record per CDR3 protein. Of approximately 30,000 distinct CDR3 sequences in the sample, 4.5% to 7.5% were seen once. The sample here was whole blood, taken in connection with sensitization to the hapten diphenylcyclopropenone (DPC). The TCR comes from a man aged 30-40 years with alopecia areata. Some clones in this sample may be carry-over from other donors' samples. The chain combines TRBV12-3 or TRBV12-4 with TRBJ2-1, with D maybe TRBD2 (5 bases). DNA for the CDR3: TGTGCCAGCAGTCACGGGGATTCGAATGAGCAGTTCTTC. Protein product: CASSHGDSNEQFF.